This section outlines one T cell receptor beta chain sequence together with its context. The data were taken from a study of regulatory T cells in long-lasting Graves disease. TCRdb reprocessed the reads via MiXCR and lists one record per CDR3 protein. The sample holds 950 to 1,500 distinct CDR3 sequences, around 82% seen once. TCR sequences were obtained from RNA taken from PBMCs. The specimen comprised peripheral blood mononuclear cells (PBMCs), sampled with antithyroid drug treatment, in newly diagnosed or persistent Graves disease (not recorded which). The receptor comes from a woman aged 30 to 39 with Graves disease.

CDR3 bases: TGTGCCAGCAGCGCTTACCTAGACAATGAGCAGTTCTTC. Translation: CASSAYLDNEQFF. The rearrangement joins TRBV7-2 to TRBJ2-1; D gene uncertain. CDR1 is SGHTA, CDR2 FQGNSA, per germline. The length of the CDR3 is 13 residues. Trimming removed 5 bases at V and 5 bases at J, with 10 bases between.